The sequence of this TCR beta chain was determined in a study of blood T cell repertoires in COVID-19. As for the study in general: The United States, Italy and Spain supplied acute and convalescent COVID-19 samples. PBMCs, B-cell-depleted T cells, or T cells provided the cDNA or gDNA that made up the material.

The ends lost 9 bases at V and 1 base at J; junction bases unmatched: 12. The CDR3 spans 17 residues. The V gene's germline CDR1 is LNHDA and CDR2 SQIVND (reference sequence). Original processing notes: Amplifying reference gene primers gave estimates of nucleated cell counts. Profiling relied on immunoSEQ multiplex PCR, and the TCRdb table lists in-frame clones only, not all of them. Clone size and V and J calls were adopted from that table, with D and trimming inferred from the DNA. Of 470,000 or so clones in the sample, 80% to 90% were seen once. The sequence came from a human donor in a cohort sampled during active COVID-19. Source material: peripheral blood. The chain has TRBV19 and TRBJ2-3, with 11 bases identical to TRBD2. The chain's CDR3 is CARIFSGRATGTDTQYF. The DNA of the CDR3 is TGTGCCAGGATCTTTAGCGGGAGGGCGACCGGCACAGATACGCAGTATTTT.